These 21 T cell receptor beta chains came from one sample sequenced in a study of blood T cell repertoires in COVID-19. Assay: immunoSEQ multiplex PCR; the TCRdb copy retains only in-frame clones and omits some. Among hundreds of thousands of clones, around nine tenths were seen once, and the ten largest hold roughly 9.4%. The material sequenced was PBMCs or T cells enriched from blood (not recorded which). The source of these receptors is a woman between 45 and 60 years old who had recovered from COVID-19.

The rearrangement uses TRBV15 and TRBJ2-4, with a possible D match to TRBD2 (6 bases). Germline V gives CDR1 LNHNV, CDR2 YYDKDF (reference sequence). Trimming stripped 3 bases from V and 4 bases from J, with 16 bases between. This CDR3 region has 16 residues. CDR3 sequence (DNA): TGTGCCACCAGCAGCTCCACGTCCCGGGAGAAAAACATTCAGTACTTC. Translating gives CATSSSTSREKNIQYF. The full variable domain, in which reference TRBV15 and TRBJ2-4 provide the parts outside the CDR3, is DAMVIQNPRYQVTQFGKPVTLSCSQTLNHNVMYWYQQKSSQAPKLLFHYYDKDFNNEADTPDNFQSRRPNTSFCFLDIRSPGLGDTAMYLCATSSSTSREKNIQYFGAGTRLSVL.

V gene TRBV12-3 or TRBV12-4 combines with J gene TRBJ1-5; a weak D match, TRBD1 (5 bases). Trimming cost V 6 bases and J 10 bases, with 13 bases left between them. The CDR3 has 12 amino acids. The CDR3 DNA reads TGTGCCAGCAGACCCGGGGGTCAACCCCAGCATTTT. It codes for CASRPGGQPQHF.

The genes are TRBV7-9 and TRBJ2-1, with 9 positions matching TRBD2. Trimming cost V 7 bases and J 6 bases; bases outside gene matches: 10. Germline V gives CDR1 SEHNR, CDR2 FQNEAQ (reference sequence). CDR3 length: 15 amino acids. CDR3 in DNA: TGTGCCAGCATCCCACGGCTAGCGGGAAGCAATGAGCAGTTCTTC. The encoded protein is CASIPRLAGSNEQFF.

The V call is TRBV11-2, the J call TRBJ2-3; 9 bases are shared with TRBD2. With 2 bases clipped from V and 1 base from J, the junction kept 4 bases outside the gene matches. Germline V gene data show CDR1 as SGHAT and CDR2 as FQNNGV. The CDR3 runs to 16 residues. The DNA of the CDR3 is TGTGCCAGCAGCTTACCTATAGCGGGGGGCACAGATACGCAGTATTTT. Its protein is CASSLPIAGGTDTQYF.

This sequence joins TRBV7-8 and TRBJ1-1, with D maybe TRBD1 (6 bases). Germline values: CDR1 SGHVS, CDR2 FQNEAQ. This CDR3 is built from 15 residues. V lost 2 bases and J 3 bases, leaving 13 bases between the germline ends. The CDR3 nucleotides are TGTGCCAGCAGCTTATTGAGGGGGTGGGACACTGAAGCTTTCTTT. It encodes CASSLLRGWDTEAFF. Combining the CDR3 with reference TRBV7-8 and TRBJ1-1 gives the whole variable domain GAGVSQSPRYKVAKRGQDVALRCDPISGHVSLFWYQQALGQGPEFLTYFQNEAQLDKSGLPSDRFFAERPEGSVSTLKIQRTQQEDSAVYLCASSLLRGWDTEAFFGQGTRLTVV.

The chain recombines TRBV19 with TRBJ1-2; D not certain. Germline V gives CDR1 LNHDA, CDR2 SQIVND (reference sequence). The V gene lost 4 bases and the J gene lost 8 bases, with 17 bases spanning the gap. The CDR3 contains 14 residues. CDR3 sequence (DNA): TGTGCCAGTAGTAAACAGAGCGGGTCCTCCGGCTACACCTTC. Translation: CASSKQSGSSGYTF.

The genes are TRBV18 and TRBJ1-1, with unresolved D. Trimming left V 2 bases short and J 4 bases short, with 11 bases between. The CDR3 totals 14 residues. Looked up from germline, CDR1 is KGHSH and CDR2 is LQKENI. The CDR3 bases are TGTGCCAGCTCACCAGGAGGTTCGGCCACTGAAGCTTTCTTT. It yields the protein CASSPGGSATEAFF.

The V and J genes are TRBV2 and TRBJ1-2; TRBD1 matches 8 bases. The germline gives CDR1 SNHLY, CDR2 FYNNEI. The length of the CDR3 is 12 residues. The V and J ends lost 7 bases and 4 bases, in that order; junction bases with no gene match: 2. CDR3 loop: CASTDRVYGYTF. The DNA for the CDR3 is TGTGCCAGCACGGACAGGGTCTATGGCTACACCTTC.

The chain uses TRBV7-2 and TRBJ2-7; 8 bases line up with TRBD1. This CDR3 is 17 amino acids long. The V gene's germline CDR1 is SGHTA and CDR2 FQGNSA. The V segment lost 2 bases and the J segment 1 base; nucleotides outside the gene matches: 10. CDR3: CASSLPPDRAWSYEQYF. DNA for the CDR3: TGTGCCAGCAGCTTACCTCCGGACAGGGCTTGGTCCTACGAGCAGTACTTC.

The J gene is TRBJ1-2, the V gene TRBV6-1; a weak D match, TRBD1 (6 bases). The germline V and J ends were trimmed by 1 base and 4 bases, with 16 bases remaining between them. Germline CDR1 MNHNS, CDR2 SASEGT. CDR3 length: 16 amino acids. The CDR3 loop reads CASSEERGIYGYGYTF. The CDR3 DNA reads as TGTGCCAGCAGTGAAGAAAGGGGGATATACGGCTATGGCTACACCTTC.

V gene TRBV3-1 (or the pseudogene TRBV3-2) combines with J gene TRBJ2-2; weak D call: TRBD2 (5 bases). Germline CDR1 reads LGHDT; CDR2 reads YNNKEL (reference sequence). This CDR3 comprises 16 residues. Trimming cost V 4 bases and J 7 bases, with 19 bases left between them. The CDR3 DNA reads TGTGCCAGCAGCCCTCCTGGACGGGATAGTCACGGGGAGCTGTTTTTT. This sequence encodes CASSPPGRDSHGELFF.

The V gene is TRBV7-9, the J gene TRBJ2-7; 12 bases agree with TRBD1. The CDR3 spans 17 residues. The V gene's germline CDR1 is SEHNR and CDR2 FQNEAQ (reference sequence). J lost 3 bases, V lost 1 base, and 7 bases had no gene match. Here the CDR3 reads CASSLGDRGHWIYEQYF. DNA of the CDR3: TGTGCCAGCAGCTTAGGGGACAGGGGGCACTGGATCTACGAGCAGTACTTC.

This clone appeared once. The chain combines TRBV27 with TRBJ2-4; TRBD1 might be the D (5 bases). The CDR3 sequence is 15 residues long. V gave up 8 bases and J gave up 1 base, with 15 bases separating them. Germline CDR1 and CDR2: MNHEY and SMNVEV (reference sequence). CDR3 sequence (DNA): TGTGCCAGCTCCCGTTGGGGCTCCGCCAAAAACATTCAGTACTTC. This gives the protein CASSRWGSAKNIQYF.

The CDR3 here is CAWARLAPETQYF. The CDR3 nucleotides read TGTGCCTGGGCGAGACTAGCCCCGGAGACCCAGTACTTC. The chain recombines TRBV30 with TRBJ2-5; 7 bases agree with TRBD2. The junction had 8 bases not matched to a gene; V was cut back by 5 bases and J by 5 bases. The CDR3 spans 13 residues. Germline CDR1 and CDR2: GTSNPN and SVGIG (reference sequence).

The rearrangement uses TRBV2 and TRBJ1-6, with D hard to call. This CDR3 has 14 amino acids. From germline, CDR1 is SNHLY and CDR2 FYNNEI. The ends were cut back, 4 bases at V and 8 bases at J, with 12 bases in the middle. CDR3 sequence reads: CASSVGSTHSPLHF. The CDR3 region has the DNA TGTGCCAGCAGTGTGGGCAGCACCCATTCACCCCTCCACTTT.

The chain carries TRBV5-4 and TRBJ2-4; TRBD1 is a possible D gene (5 bases). Trimming took off 3 bases at V and 2 bases at J, with 15 bases between the two ends. The length of the CDR3 is 16 residues. From germline, CDR1 is SGHNT and CDR2 YYREEE (reference sequence). CDR3 residues: CASSYVGPGSKNIQYF. The CDR3 DNA sequence: TGTGCCAGCAGCTACGTGGGGCCAGGGTCCAAAAACATTCAGTACTTC. The full variable domain, its missing parts supplied by reference TRBV5-4 and TRBJ2-4, is ETGVTQSPTHLIKTRGQQVTLRCSSQSGHNTVSWYQQALGQGPQFIFQYYREEENGRGNFPPRFSGLQFPNYSSELNVNALELDDSALYLCASSYVGPGSKNIQYFGAGTRLSVL.

This sequence joins TRBV3-1 (or the pseudogene TRBV3-2) and TRBJ1-2, with 12 bases identical to TRBD1. This CDR3 region has 15 residues. The germline V gene encodes CDR1 LGHDT and CDR2 YNNKEL (reference sequence). The trim removed 3 bases at V and 10 bases at J, leaving 9 bases unmatched. CDR3 bases: TGTGCCAGCAGCCAGAGGGGACAGGGGGCCATGGACTACACCTTC. This translates into CASSQRGQGAMDYTF.

This chain uses TRBV7-2 with TRBJ2-1, with TRBD2 as a possible D gene (6 bases). Trimming left V 8 bases short and J 2 bases short, with 16 bases between. The CDR3 extends over 15 amino acids. CDR1 is SGHTA and CDR2 is FQGNSA in the germline V gene. The CDR3 loop reads CASSPRGEAYNEQFF. CDR3 sequence (DNA): TGTGCCAGCTCACCTCGTGGGGAGGCCTACAATGAGCAGTTCTTC.

The CDR3, as DNA: TGTGCCAGCAGCGGGGGGACAGGGGCAGGTCAGCCCCAGCATTTT. Translation gives CASSGGTGAGQPQHF. This chain connects TRBV5-6 to TRBJ1-5, with 10 bases aligning to TRBD1. J was trimmed by 6 bases and V by 4 bases; bases with no gene match: 7. The CDR3 extends over 15 amino acids. Per the germline V gene, CDR1 is SGHDT and CDR2 is YYEEEE.

V gene TRBV10-3 combines with J gene TRBJ1-5; 9 bases map to TRBD1. V lost 8 bases, J lost 4 bases, and 6 bases stayed unmatched. CDR3 size: 14 residues. Germline CDR1 ENHRY, CDR2 SYGVKD. The CDR3 region is CAIQGQGLNQPQHF. The CDR3 DNA reads TGTGCCATCCAAGGACAGGGGCTAAATCAGCCCCAGCATTTT.

The chain couples TRBV5-6 to TRBJ2-7; TRBD1 agrees at 12 bases. In germline, CDR1 is SGHDT, CDR2 YYEEEE. The junction had 7 bases not matched to a gene; V was cut back by 4 bases and J by 5 bases. The CDR3 contains 15 residues. CDR3 DNA sequence: TGTGCCAGCAGCGGGGGACAGGGGGCGCTAAACGAGCAGTACTTC. Protein sequence: CASSGGQGALNEQYF.